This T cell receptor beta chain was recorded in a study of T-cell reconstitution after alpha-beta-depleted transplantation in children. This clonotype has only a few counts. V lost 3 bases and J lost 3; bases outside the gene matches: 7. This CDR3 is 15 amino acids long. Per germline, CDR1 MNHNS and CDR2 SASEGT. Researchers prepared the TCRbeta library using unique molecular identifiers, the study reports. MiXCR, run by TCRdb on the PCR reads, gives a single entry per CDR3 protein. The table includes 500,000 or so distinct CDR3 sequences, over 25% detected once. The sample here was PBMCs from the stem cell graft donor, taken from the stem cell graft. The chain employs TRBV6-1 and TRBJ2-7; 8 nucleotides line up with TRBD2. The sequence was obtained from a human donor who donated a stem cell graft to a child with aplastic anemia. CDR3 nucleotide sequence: TGTGCCAGCAGTGAGCGCACTAGCGGCCTCTACGAGCAGTACGTC. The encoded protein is CASSERTSGLYEQYV.